This TCR beta chain appears in the sequencing data of a study of blood T cell repertoires in COVID-19. Study summary: Sources were T cells, B-cell-depleted T cells, or PBMCs; the material itself was cDNA or gDNA.

In the study's own analysis: Reference gene primer amplification yielded estimated nucleated cell counts. Profiled with immunoSEQ multiplex PCR; TCRdb holds only in-frame clones, not every one. The D gene and trimming were derived from the DNA, and the V and J assignments and clone size from that table. The table lists about 80,000 clones, around 89% of them singletons. This CDR3 is built from 13 residues. V shed 0 bases and J shed 8 bases, with 10 bases lying between them. Germline loops: CDR1 MNHNS, CDR2 SASEGT. This clone has just one count. The clonotype was recovered from a man between 65 and 79 years old with active or convalescent COVID-19. The chain has TRBV6-1 and TRBJ1-2, with D hard to call. The specimen sequenced was peripheral blood. In DNA form, the CDR3 reads TGTGCCAGCAGTGAAGCGCCAGGTTACGGCTACACCTTC. Its translation: CASSEAPGYGYTF.